A selection of T cell receptor beta chains follows, all from one sample in a study of cytomegalovirus exposure and HLA in healthy donors. TCRdb keeps only in-frame clones here, not all; method: immunoSEQ multiplex PCR. The sample includes approximately 280,000 clones, roughly 88% of them seen just once. The source material was PBMCs. The receptors stem from a woman under 30 in good health and CMV-seronegative. Both conserved end residues are part of each CDR3. The D gene is left open where the match is weak. The listing skips clone size in some rows; elsewhere it reads once, few, many or a size class.

V gene,J gene,D gene,clone size,CDR3 protein,CDR3 DNA
TRBV27,TRBJ2-7,NA,few,CASRLSAPYEQYF,TGTGCCAGCCGACTATCCGCGCCATACGAGCAGTACTTC
TRBV30,TRBJ2-3,TRBD2,NA,CAWSNSGLADTQYF,TGTGCCTGGAGTAACTCCGGACTAGCAGATACGCAGTATTTT
TRBV27,TRBJ2-7,NA,once,CASSLSYQGEQYF,TGTGCCAGCAGTTTATCGTATCAGGGCGAGCAGTACTTC
TRBV6-1,TRBJ2-7,TRBD1,NA,CASSEPGQRYYEQYF,TGTGCCAGCAGTGAACCGGGACAGCGGTACTACGAGCAGTACTTC
TRBV2,TRBJ2-2,TRBD2,NA,CASSVKRGNTGELFF,TGTGCCAGCAGTGTCAAGCGGGGGAACACCGGGGAGCTGTTTTTT
TRBV7-3,TRBJ2-1,NA,NA,CASSLNPLSRYNEQFF,TGTGCCAGCAGCTTAAACCCCCTTTCGCGCTACAATGAGCAGTTCTTC
TRBV6-1,TRBJ2-6,NA,NA,CASSEYGANVLTF,TGTGCCAGCAGTGAATATGGGGCCAACGTCCTGACTTTC
TRBV5-1,TRBJ2-3,TRBD1,once,CASSLLRDRGPTTSTDTQYF,TGCGCCAGCAGCCTACTCCGGGACAGGGGACCGACAACTAGCACAGATACGCAGTATTTT
TRBV9,TRBJ2-3,TRBD2,NA,CASSVGHSGSTDTQYF,TGTGCCAGCAGCGTAGGGCATAGCGGGAGCACAGATACGCAGTATTTT
TRBV28,TRBJ1-1,NA,NA,CASSLYAGADTEAFF,TGTGCCAGCAGTTTGTATGCGGGGGCCGACACTGAAGCTTTCTTT
TRBV5-8,TRBJ1-2,NA,NA,CASRPQGSRGYTF,TGTGCCAGCAGGCCTCAGGGGAGCCGTGGCTACACCTTC
TRBV14,TRBJ2-1,NA,NA,CASSQVRGNEQFF,TGTGCCAGCAGCCAAGTCCGGGGCAATGAGCAGTTCTTC
TRBV28,TRBJ1-5,NA,NA,CASSLQQGSNQPQHF,TGTGCCAGCAGTTTACAGCAGGGCAGCAATCAGCCCCAGCATTTT
TRBV4-1,TRBJ2-2,NA,few,CASSHHLRVNTGELFF,TGCGCCAGCAGCCACCATCTGAGGGTGAACACCGGGGAGCTGTTTTTT
TRBV15,TRBJ2-5,NA,NA,CATSRDLRQETQYF,TGTGCCACCAGCAGGGATCTTAGACAGGAGACCCAGTACTTC
TRBV28,TRBJ1-6,NA,once,CASSRRQTYNSPLHF,TGTGCCAGCAGTCGCAGACAGACCTATAATTCACCCCTCCACTTT
TRBV6-1,TRBJ1-5,TRBD1,NA,CASTEGTGRDQPQHF,TGTGCCAGCACCGAAGGGACAGGGAGGGATCAGCCCCAGCATTTT
TRBV19,TRBJ2-7,NA,NA,CATRDFYEQYF,TGTGCCACCCGGGACTTTTACGAGCAGTACTTC
TRBV25-1,TRBJ1-2,NA,NA,CASRGTDYGYTF,TGTGCCAGCAGGGGCACGGACTATGGCTACACCTTC
TRBV2,TRBJ2-7,TRBD1,NA,CATSGTGVSEQYF,TGTGCCACCTCCGGGACAGGGGTATCCGAGCAGTACTTC
TRBV18,TRBJ1-2,NA,once,CASSPPGEQGYTF,TGTGCCAGCTCACCACCAGGGGAACAGGGCTACACCTTC
TRBV9,TRBJ1-2,TRBD1,NA,CASTAGGNYGYTF,TGTGCCAGCACGGCAGGGGGTAACTATGGCTACACCTTC
TRBV5-1,TRBJ2-5,TRBD2,NA,CASSLVAGGQETQYF,TGCGCCAGCAGCTTGGTAGCGGGAGGGCAAGAGACCCAGTACTTC
TRBV4-1,TRBJ2-3,NA,NA,CASSQGASTDTQYF,TGCGCCAGCAGCCAAGGGGCCAGCACAGATACGCAGTATTTT
TRBV6-7,TRBJ2-7,TRBD1,NA,CASSYSSTGAVYEQYF,TGTGCCAGCAGTTACTCTTCGACAGGGGCCGTCTACGAGCAGTACTTC
TRBV19,TRBJ1-3,NA,NA,CASSMISRNLGNTIYF,TGTGCCAGTAGTATGATCAGCAGGAACTTAGGAAACACCATATATTTT
TRBV2,TRBJ2-5,TRBD1,NA,CASSDRGRRETQYF,TGTGCCAGCAGCGACAGGGGGCGGAGGGAGACCCAGTACTTC
TRBV5-1,TRBJ1-1,NA,few,CASSFDRTEAFF,TGCGCCAGCAGCTTCGACAGGACTGAAGCTTTCTTT
TRBV4-3,TRBJ2-7,TRBD2,NA,CASSQDWREGSYEQYF,TGCGCCAGCAGCCAAGATTGGCGGGAGGGCTCCTACGAGCAGTACTTC
TRBV28,TRBJ2-3,NA,once,CASSNLGGSRSDTQYF,TGTGCCAGCAGTAACCTTGGGGGGAGTCGGTCAGATACGCAGTATTTT
TRBV27,TRBJ1-2,NA,NA,CASSLKGRPGDGYTF,TGTGCCAGCAGTTTAAAGGGGCGTCCTGGCGATGGCTACACCTTC
TRBV5-6,TRBJ1-5,NA,NA,CASSSRPHGPQHF,TGTGCCAGCAGCTCGAGGCCCCATGGGCCCCAGCATTTT
TRBV25-1,TRBJ1-3,TRBD1,NA,CASSDFVGRGNTIYF,TGTGCCAGCAGTGATTTCGTCGGCAGGGGGAACACCATATATTTT
TRBV7-2,TRBJ2-7,TRBD2,once,CASSELAGGPYEQYF,TGTGCCAGCAGCGAACTAGCGGGAGGGCCTTACGAGCAGTACTTC
TRBV9,TRBJ2-1,TRBD2,NA,CASSVGSGAYNEQFF,TGTGCCAGCAGCGTAGGTAGCGGGGCTTACAATGAGCAGTTCTTC
TRBV14,TRBJ1-1,NA,NA,CASSPTRNTEAFF,TGTGCCAGCAGCCCGACTAGGAACACTGAAGCTTTCTTT
TRBV28,TRBJ1-1,NA,NA,CASSVDRRNTEAFF,TGTGCCAGCAGTGTCGACAGAAGGAACACTGAAGCTTTCTTT
TRBV5-6,TRBJ1-1,NA,NA,CASSLDRRNTEAFF,TGTGCCAGCAGCCTCGACAGGAGGAACACTGAAGCTTTCTTT
TRBV19,TRBJ1-3,TRBD1,NA,CASSMWQGDTIYF,TGTGCCAGTAGTATGTGGCAGGGGGACACCATATATTTT
TRBV16,TRBJ2-3,TRBD2,NA,CASSQSKLAGSTDTQYF,TGTGCCAGCAGCCAATCCAAACTAGCGGGGAGCACAGATACGCAGTATTTT
TRBV4-3,TRBJ2-2,TRBD1,NA,CASSQDRGHTGELFF,TGCGCCAGCAGCCAAGACAGGGGGCACACCGGGGAGCTGTTTTTT
TRBV27,TRBJ1-1,NA,NA,CASSLRLIPRPTEAFF,TGTGCCAGCAGTCTTCGACTTATCCCCCGACCCACTGAAGCTTTCTTT
TRBV9,TRBJ2-1,TRBD2,NA,CASSVTSGLNEQFF,TGTGCCAGCAGCGTAACTAGCGGGCTTAATGAGCAGTTCTTC
TRBV28,TRBJ2-7,TRBD2,NA,CASSHRLATRYEQYF,TGTGCCAGCAGCCACCGACTAGCCACCCGCTACGAGCAGTACTTC
TRBV19,TRBJ2-2,TRBD2,NA,CATIRIAGGANTGELFF,TGTGCCACCATAAGAATAGCGGGAGGGGCGAACACCGGGGAGCTGTTTTTT